These 24 T cell receptor beta chains came from one sample sequenced in a study of control samples from healthy donors and cancer patients. TCRdb's copy holds only in-frame clones and misses some; the assay was immunoSEQ multiplex PCR. The table lists over 65,000 clones, 94% of them singletons. Input material: blood. The receptors originated from a middle-aged woman in good health.

The gene calls are TRBV12-3 or TRBV12-4 and TRBJ1-1; possible D gene TRBD1, 5 bases. This CDR3 is 13 amino acids long. V gave up 4 bases and J gave up 8 bases, with 14 bases separating them. CDR3 sequence (DNA): TGTGCCAGCAGTTGGGGCGCCCTAGGAGAAGCTTTCTTT. Amino acids: CASSWGALGEAFF.

The chain links TRBV5-1 to TRBJ2-7, with D perhaps given as TRBD1 or TRBD2 (5 bases each). CDR3 length: 12 amino acids. Germline values: CDR1 SGHRS, CDR2 YFSETQ. Trimming pared 0 bases from V and 7 bases from J, leaving 8 bases between. The CDR3 sequence is CASSLGGSEQYF. The CDR3 coding sequence is TGCGCCAGCAGCTTGGGGGGGTCGGAGCAGTACTTC.

The genes are TRBV7-2 and TRBJ2-7; D may be TRBD1 or TRBD2 (6 bases each). The CDR3 is 15 residues long. V was cut by 0 bases and J by 6 bases, with 15 bases left in between. Germline values: CDR1 SGHTA, CDR2 FQGNSA. The CDR3 loop is CASSLAHGGQGEQYF. CDR3 nucleotide sequence: TGTGCCAGCAGCTTAGCGCATGGGGGGCAAGGCGAGCAGTACTTC.

The chain recombines TRBV28 with TRBJ1-5; possible D gene TRBD1, 6 bases. This CDR3 comprises 16 residues. Germline V gives CDR1 MDHEN, CDR2 SYDVKM. Trimming pared 6 bases from V and 7 bases from J, leaving 22 bases between. The CDR3 DNA is TGTGCCAGCAGCACCGCCCAGGGGTTTCGGGCACAGCCCCAGCATTTT. Protein sequence: CASSTAQGFRAQPQHF.

In its sample, this clone was seen a few times. V is TRBV24-1 and J is TRBJ2-2; 11 bases map to TRBD1. CDR1 is KGHDR and CDR2 is SFDVKD in the germline V gene. The CDR3 has 14 amino acids. The junction had 1 base not matched to a gene; V was cut back by 8 bases and J by 3 bases. DNA for the CDR3: TGTGCCACCAAGGGACAGGGGGACACCGGGGAGCTGTTTTTT. Amino acids: CATKGQGDTGELFF.

This chain connects TRBV10-2 to TRBJ2-7; D ambiguous. V was trimmed by 0 bases and J by 2 bases, leaving 5 bases between them. The germline V gene encodes CDR1 WSHSY and CDR2 SAAADI. The CDR3 is 13 amino acids. The CDR3 DNA sequence: TGCGCCAGCAGTGAGTCGGTAGCCTACGAGCAGTACTTC. Translating it yields CASSESVAYEQYF.

This chain connects TRBV11-3 to TRBJ2-3; 14 bases agree with TRBD2. With V trimmed by 5 bases and J by 1 base, 8 bases remained unmatched. Germline CDR1 SGHNT, CDR2 YENEEA. This CDR3 has 18 amino acids. This CDR3 reads CASSPRGLAGVCTDTQYF. CDR3 nucleotides: TGTGCCAGCAGCCCGAGGGGACTAGCGGGAGTATGCACAGATACGCAGTATTTT.

V is TRBV6-6 and J is TRBJ1-5; no reliable D call. Looked up from germline, CDR1 is MNHNY and CDR2 is SVGAGI (reference sequence). Trimming removed 11 bases from V and 3 bases from J, with 14 bases in between. The CDR3 extends over 13 amino acids. The CDR3 nucleotides are TGTGCCGGGAAGGGAGGTCACAATCAGCCCCAGCATTTT. Its translation: CAGKGGHNQPQHF.

This chain connects TRBV29-1 to TRBJ2-1; unclear D gene. Germline-derived CDR1 and CDR2 are SQVTM and ANQGSEA. V shed 0 bases and J shed 7 bases, with 13 bases lying between them. The CDR3 consists of 14 residues. The CDR3 nucleotides read TGCAGCGTTGAAGACCCTTCCGGGTCGAATGAGCAGTTCTTC. Its translation: CSVEDPSGSNEQFF.

The CDR3 protein is CASSYSDYGYTF. The DNA for the CDR3 is TGTGCCAGCAGTTACTCGGATTATGGCTACACCTTC. The chain carries TRBV6-2 or TRBV6-3 and TRBJ1-2; the D is unclear. Germline V gives CDR1 MNHEY, CDR2 SVGEGT. V was pared by 0 bases and J by 5 bases, with 4 bases between. This CDR3 has 12 residues.

This rearrangement joins TRBV3-1 (or the pseudogene TRBV3-2) to TRBJ1-1, with D perhaps matching TRBD1 (5 bases). Looked up from germline, CDR1 is LGHDT and CDR2 is YNNKEL (reference sequence). The CDR3 covers 15 residues. Trimming left V 3 bases short and J 5 bases short, with 16 bases between. The CDR3 DNA reads TGTGCCAGCAGCCATTGGGACCGGGCGGTGACTGAAGCTTTCTTT. Translating it yields CASSHWDRAVTEAFF.

V and J are TRBV29-1 and TRBJ2-2; no firm D call. Trimming left V 6 bases short and J 4 bases short, with 9 bases between. Germline loops: CDR1 SQVTM, CDR2 ANQGSEA. The CDR3 contains 12 residues. Here the CDR3 DNA reads TGCAGCGTGCAGCGAATCACCGGGGAGCTGTTTTTT. As protein: CSVQRITGELFF.

This chain connects TRBV6-6 to TRBJ1-1; a possible D gene is TRBD1 (5 bases). Trimming pared 5 bases from V and 1 base from J, leaving 8 bases between. The CDR3 extends over 13 amino acids. CDR1 MNHNY and CDR2 SVGAGI come from the germline V gene (reference sequence). The CDR3 reads CASSLTGNTEAFF. CDR3 sequence (DNA): TGTGCCAGCAGTCTAACAGGGAACACTGAAGCTTTCTTT.

The gene calls are TRBV10-3 and TRBJ1-3; 8 bases are shared with TRBD1. Germline CDR1 is ENHRY and CDR2 is SYGVKD. The CDR3 runs to 16 residues. The J segment lost 1 base and the V segment lost 4 bases, leaving 6 bases of the junction unmatched. CDR3 sequence (DNA): TGTGCCATCAGTGCCTCGGGACAGGTTTCTGGAAACACCATATATTTT. This encodes CAISASGQVSGNTIYF.

This clone was observed a single time. V gene TRBV27 combines with J gene TRBJ2-1; maybe TRBD1 (5 bases). The CDR3 extends over 14 amino acids. The V gene lost 0 bases and the J gene lost 9 bases, with 12 bases spanning the gap. Germline V lookup: CDR1 MNHEY, CDR2 SMNVEV (reference sequence). DNA for the CDR3: TGTGCCAGCAGTTTATCGGTTGGGGCTCCTGAGCAGTTCTTC. Residues: CASSLSVGAPEQFF.

V usage is TRBV7-9 and J usage is TRBJ2-1; D not certain. The V gene lost 5 bases and the J gene lost 0 bases, with 11 bases spanning the gap. Germline V CDR1 and CDR2: SEHNR, FQNEAQ (reference sequence). The CDR3 contains 15 residues. The chain's CDR3 is CASSPGLSSYNEQFF. CDR3 sequence (DNA): TGTGCCAGCAGCCCCGGTCTTAGCTCCTACAATGAGCAGTTCTTC. The entire variable domain, with the rest obtained from reference TRBV7-9 and TRBJ2-1, is as follows: DTGVSQNPRHKITKRGQNVTFRCDPISEHNRLYWYRQTLGQGPEFLTYFQNEAQLEKSRLLSDRFSAERPKGSFSTLEIQRTEQGDSAMYLCASSPGLSSYNEQFFGPGTRLTVL.

This chain uses TRBV29-1 with TRBJ1-2; 8 nucleotides align to TRBD1. The germline gives CDR1 SQVTM, CDR2 ANQGSEA. V was pared by 2 bases and J by 6 bases, with 2 bases of the junction left unmatched. This CDR3 is 12 amino acids long. CDR3 sequence (DNA): TGCAGCGTTGAACAGGGGGCGGATGGCTACACCTTC. Its translation is CSVEQGADGYTF.

V gene TRBV5-6 combines with J gene TRBJ1-2; 11 bases map to TRBD1. Germline V CDR1 and CDR2: SGHDT, YYEEEE. V gave up 4 bases and J gave up 5 bases; unmatched junction bases: 7. CDR3 length: 15 residues. The CDR3, as DNA: TGTGCCAGCAGCCCGGGGGACAGGGGGATATATGGCTACACCTTC. Translated, it gives CASSPGDRGIYGYTF.

The chain carries TRBV5-4 and TRBJ1-1; TRBD1 might be the D (5 bases). Between the trimmed V and J ends, which lost 1 base and 11 bases, there was a span of 9 bases. The length of the CDR3 is 11 residues. Per germline, CDR1 SGHNT and CDR2 YYREEE (reference sequence). The CDR3 reads CASSLRGEAFF. CDR3 in DNA: TGTGCCAGCAGCTTGCGGGGGGAGGCTTTCTTT.

The chain uses TRBV24-1 and TRBJ1-2; TRBD1 might be the D (5 bases). Germline V CDR1 and CDR2: KGHDR, SFDVKD. The ends were cut back, 3 bases at V and 4 bases at J, with 8 bases in the middle. There are 13 residues in the CDR3. CDR3 sequence: CATSDRQGYGYTF. CDR3 nucleotide sequence: TGTGCCACCAGTGATCGGCAGGGCTATGGCTACACCTTC.

The chain carries TRBV5-5 and TRBJ1-6; no firm D call. Trimming removed 4 bases from V and 4 bases from J, with 12 bases in between. The CDR3 contains 15 residues. Germline V lookup: CDR1 SGHKS, CDR2 YYEKEE (reference sequence). CDR3 residues: CASSLHTAYNSPLHF. Here the CDR3 DNA reads TGTGCCAGCAGCCTTCACACAGCTTATAATTCACCCCTCCACTTT.

The rearrangement links TRBV13 to TRBJ2-1; 10 nucleotides agree with TRBD1. The CDR3 loop spans 17 amino acids. J lost 4 bases, V lost 3 bases, and 9 bases had no gene match. The germline CDR1 and CDR2 sequences are PRHDT and FYEKMQ (reference sequence). The CDR3 DNA reads as TGTGCCAGCAGCTTCGCTGAATCGGGACAGGGGTACAATGAGCAGTTCTTC. It is translated as CASSFAESGQGYNEQFF.

The chain carries TRBV4-1 and TRBJ1-1; 11 bases line up with TRBD1. J gave up 2 bases and V 2 bases, and 10 bases lay outside the gene matches. Germline loops: CDR1 MGHRA, CDR2 YSYEKL. CDR3 length: 18 amino acids. CDR3 sequence (DNA): TGCGCCAGCAGCCAATCACCCCCGGGACAGGGGGATAACACTGAAGCTTTCTTT. Amino acids: CASSQSPPGQGDNTEAFF.

This clone was counted between two and nine times. At one end the junction does not follow the germline gene, possibly because of a read error. The V and J genes are TRBV6-2 or TRBV6-3 and TRBJ1-2; maybe TRBD1 (5 bases). Germline V gives CDR1 MNHEY, CDR2 SVGEGT. The CDR3 totals 15 residues. Here the CDR3 reads CASSHSTDGGYGYTF. The CDR3 nucleotides read TGTGCCAGCAGTCACTCGACGGATGGGGGATATGGCTACACCTTC.